This T cell receptor beta chain was recorded in a study of spatial heterogeneity in lung cancer. Study overall: Available follow-up PBMC samples, collected a median of roughly two years post-resection, were sequenced. Each unique TCR and UMI combination was seen more than ten times on average in raw reads.

The time point is: blood at routine non-recurrence follow-up after resection. The sequenced material consisted of unsorted whole RNA from tumor, nontumor lung or frozen PBMC. Germline V gives CDR1 SGHTA, CDR2 FQGNSA. The CDR3 contains 15 residues. The V end lost 2 bases, the J end lost 5 bases, and 13 bases lay between the germline ends. MiXCR, applied by TCRdb to the 5' RACE reads, yields one record per CDR3 protein. The data show 25,000 to 30,000 distinct CDR3 sequences, about 6% seen once. This clonotype was obtained from a male donor with early-stage non-small cell lung cancer. The chain carries TRBV7-2 and TRBJ2-1; tentatively, D is TRBD2 (5 bases). Sequences were derived from PBMCs, sampled at follow-up. The CDR3 sequence is CASSLTRVANNEQFF. CDR3 DNA: TGTGCCAGCAGCTTAACTAGAGTTGCCAACAATGAGCAGTTCTTC.